Shown below are 20 T cell receptor beta chains from a single sample sequenced in a study of shared clonotypes between healthy human individuals. TCRdb's copy holds only in-frame clones and misses some; the assay was immunoSEQ multiplex PCR. The sample has under 750,000 clones, roughly two thirds seen once. Specimen: memory CD4+ T cells sorted from blood. Subset described: CD45RA-negative fraction. The receptor set was obtained from a woman aged 25 to 39 in good health.

The chain carries TRBV7-2 and TRBJ2-3; possible D gene TRBD1, 5 bases. This CDR3 spans 15 amino acids. Trimming stripped 1 base from V and 3 bases from J, with 11 bases between. The V gene's germline CDR1 is SGHTA and CDR2 FQGNSA. The CDR3 DNA follows: TGTGCCAGCAGCTTAGGTCACAGGAGTACAGATACGCAGTATTTT. It yields the protein CASSLGHRSTDTQYF.

The rearrangement links TRBV25-1 to TRBJ2-7; 7 bases are shared with TRBD2. Germline assignment: CDR1 MGHDK and CDR2 SYGVNS. Trimming took 6 bases from V and 5 from J; bases not matched to a gene: 10. The CDR3 sequence is 14 residues long. The CDR3 sequence: CASRGPGGSHEQYF. In nucleotides, the CDR3 is TGTGCCAGCAGAGGTCCGGGAGGATCTCACGAGCAGTACTTC.

The V call is TRBV19, the J call TRBJ1-5; D not resolved. Germline CDR1 reads LNHDA; CDR2 reads SQIVND (reference sequence). The CDR3 totals 13 residues. With 6 bases removed from V and 3 bases from J, the gap between germline ends came to 9 bases. In nucleotides, the CDR3 is TGTGCCAGTAGCGGGATGAACAATCAGCCCCAGCATTTT. Its translation is CASSGMNNQPQHF.

On this clone itself: The junction and the germline gene differ at one end; a read error may be behind it. Other nucleotide sequences from this sample produce the same CDR3. The chain links TRBV9 to TRBJ2-6; a weak D match, TRBD2 (5 bases). Germline-derived CDR1 and CDR2 are SGDLS and YYNGEE. The CDR3 is made up of 13 amino acids. The CDR3 spells CASSVTGANVLTF. In nucleotides, the CDR3 is TGTGCCAGTAGCGTAACCGGGGCCAACGTCCTGACTTTC.

This chain joins TRBV5-6 and TRBJ1-2, with 12 bases matching TRBD1. With 1 base clipped from V and 2 bases from J, the junction kept 9 bases outside the gene matches. Germline V lookup: CDR1 SGHDT, CDR2 YYEEEE. The CDR3 consists of 18 residues. CDR3 region: CASSLLWDRGQGNYGYTF. The CDR3 nucleotides read TGTGCCAGCAGCTTGCTCTGGGACAGGGGGCAGGGGAACTATGGCTACACCTTC.

The rearrangement links TRBV19 to TRBJ1-3; D is uncertain. CDR1 and CDR2 from the germline V gene are LNHDA and SQIVND (reference sequence). V shed 7 bases and J shed 0 bases, with 7 bases lying between them. The CDR3 covers 13 residues. CDR3 loop: CASTGLSGNTIYF. The CDR3 DNA follows: TGTGCCAGTACAGGTCTCTCTGGAAACACCATATATTTT.

This chain uses TRBV7-2 with TRBJ1-1, with TRBD1 as a possible D gene (5 bases). In germline, CDR1 is SGHTA, CDR2 FQGNSA. The CDR3 is 14 residues long. V was clipped by 1 base and J by 3 bases, with 9 bases between them. In DNA, the CDR3 is TGTGCCAGCAGCTTAGTTTGGGGGTACACTGAAGCTTTCTTT. Translation gives CASSLVWGYTEAFF.

The CDR3 reads CASSLISSSTDTQYF. In DNA, the CDR3 is TGTGCCAGCAGCTTGATTTCGTCTAGCACAGATACGCAGTATTTT. The chain couples TRBV7-2 to TRBJ2-3; no clear D. Germline V gene lookup returns CDR1 SGHTA and CDR2 FQGNSA. Between the trimmed V and J ends, which lost 3 bases and 0 bases, there was a span of 10 bases. The CDR3 length is 15 residues.

The rearrangement links TRBV15 to TRBJ2-7; TRBD2 is a possible D gene (5 bases). Trimming removed 0 bases from V and 2 bases from J, with 11 bases in between. In germline, CDR1 is LNHNV, CDR2 YYDKDF (reference sequence). The CDR3 has 15 residues. The CDR3 DNA reads TGTGCCACCAGCAGAGATCCCGGGGTTCCCTACGAGCAGTACTTC. It encodes CATSRDPGVPYEQYF. The whole variable domain, filled in from reference TRBV15 and TRBJ2-7, reads DAMVIQNPRYQVTQFGKPVTLSCSQTLNHNVMYWYQQKSSQAPKLLFHYYDKDFNNEADTPDNFQSRRPNTSFCFLDIRSPGLGDTAMYLCATSRDPGVPYEQYFGPGTRLTVT.

This sequence joins TRBV28 and TRBJ2-7; D unresolved. V lost 5 bases and J lost 3, with 14 bases in between. Germline V gives CDR1 MDHEN, CDR2 SYDVKM. The CDR3 is 14 amino acids. The CDR3 spells CASSRLSRHYEQYF. The CDR3 DNA reads as TGTGCCAGCAGTCGATTATCCCGACACTACGAGCAGTACTTC.

The chain combines TRBV28 with TRBJ2-7, with 11 bases aligning to TRBD2. This CDR3 has 15 residues. Germline V gene lookup returns CDR1 MDHEN and CDR2 SYDVKM. V was pared by 7 bases and J by 3 bases, with 8 bases of the junction left unmatched. The chain's CDR3 is CASTGTSGRIYEQYF. CDR3 bases: TGTGCCAGCACCGGGACTAGCGGAAGAATCTACGAGCAGTACTTC.

The rearrangement joins TRBV7-9 to TRBJ2-1, with 14 nucleotides matching TRBD2. V dropped 4 bases and J dropped 8; count of bases not matched to a gene: 10. Germline assignment: CDR1 SEHNR and CDR2 FQNEAQ (reference sequence). The CDR3 is 17 amino acids. CDR3: CASSYHGTSGRLDEQFF. CDR3 in DNA: TGTGCCAGCAGCTACCACGGGACTAGCGGGAGATTAGATGAGCAGTTCTTC.

The chain recombines TRBV2 with TRBJ2-7; TRBD1 or TRBD2 may be the D gene (7 bases each). This CDR3 region has 17 residues. V was trimmed by 2 bases and J by 3 bases, leaving 20 bases between them. The germline gives CDR1 SNHLY, CDR2 FYNNEI. The CDR3 DNA follows: TGTGCCAGCAGTGAACTCGAAGCAGGGGGAGGGGGCTACGAGCAGTACTTC. It is translated as CASSELEAGGGGYEQYF.

The sample holds a few counts of this clone. The chain combines TRBV15 with TRBJ2-1, with TRBD2 matching 14 bases. CDR1 is LNHNV and CDR2 is YYDKDF in the germline V gene (reference sequence). The junction had 8 bases not matched to a gene; V was cut back by 0 bases and J by 10 bases. This CDR3 has 17 residues. The CDR3 DNA is TGTGCCACCAGCAGAGATGTGGGACTAGCGGGAGCTAACGAGCAGTTCTTC. Translation: CATSRDVGLAGANEQFF.

The table lists this clone with a count of one. V and J are TRBV15 and TRBJ1-4; D call uncertain. V was trimmed by 2 bases and J by 4 bases, leaving 14 bases between them. The CDR3 contains 16 residues. Germline V gene sequence: CDR1 LNHNV, CDR2 YYDKDF (reference sequence). The CDR3: CATSRNPGISNEKLFF. In DNA, the CDR3 is TGTGCCACCAGCAGAAACCCCGGGATAAGTAATGAAAAACTGTTTTTT.

CDR3 sequence (DNA): TGTGCCAGCAGTTTCCGGACTAGGGGAGAGACCCAGTACTTC. Protein sequence: CASSFRTRGETQYF. The chain uses TRBV2 and TRBJ2-5, with 7 bases identical to TRBD2. With V trimmed by 5 bases and J by 4 bases, 7 bases remained unmatched. The CDR3 has 14 residues. In germline, CDR1 is SNHLY, CDR2 FYNNEI. The entire variable domain, with the rest obtained from reference TRBV2 and TRBJ2-5, is as follows: EPEVTQTPSHQVTQMGQEVILRCVPISNHLYFYWYRQILGQKVEFLVSFYNNEISEKSEIFDDQFSVERPDGSNFTLKIRSTKLEDSAMYFCASSFRTRGETQYFGPGTRLLVL.

The V gene is TRBV7-8, the J gene TRBJ2-1, with TRBD1 matching over 7 bases. The CDR3 contains 15 residues. Germline-derived CDR1 and CDR2 are SGHVS and FQNEAQ. V trimming: 5 bases; J trimming: 0 bases; junction bases outside the gene matches: 4. The CDR3 protein is CASSRQGDSYNEQFF. The CDR3 DNA follows: TGTGCCAGCAGCCGCCAGGGGGACTCCTACAATGAGCAGTTCTTC.

CDR3 sequence: CASSPTRTSGSTDTQYF. The CDR3 region has the DNA TGTGCCAGCAGCCCGACTCGGACTAGCGGGAGCACAGATACGCAGTATTTT. The V gene is TRBV16, the J gene TRBJ2-3; TRBD2 agrees at 11 bases. Germline CDR1 and CDR2: KGHSY and FQNENV. V was clipped by 4 bases and J by 0 bases; unmatched bases: 6. The CDR3 has 17 amino acids.

A single count supports this clone. This specimen includes other DNA sequences encoding the same CDR3. The rearrangement uses TRBV5-1 and TRBJ2-7, with TRBD1 matching 10 bases. This CDR3 comprises 14 residues. V shed 4 bases, J shed 6 bases, and the junction held 7 bases outside the gene matches. From germline, CDR1 is SGHRS and CDR2 YFSETQ. The CDR3 is CASSAGTGAVEQYF. The DNA for the CDR3 is TGCGCCAGCAGCGCCGGGACAGGGGCAGTCGAGCAGTACTTC.

The count of this clone is one. This chain links TRBV18 with TRBJ2-7; perhaps TRBD2 as D (7 bases). The length of the CDR3 is 17 residues. CDR1 is KGHSH and CDR2 is LQKENI in the germline V gene. The V end was cut by 0 bases, the J end by 3 bases, with 18 bases between. CDR3: CASSPPGRGPTDYEQYF. CDR3 nucleotides: TGTGCCAGCTCACCACCGGGGCGGGGGCCGACCGACTACGAGCAGTACTTC.